The text below deals with one T cell receptor (beta chain). The junction and the germline gene differ at one end; a read error may be behind it. This beta chain represents an off-target read in a library built for alpha chains; its size is of limited meaning. This sample was taken from a study of glioma-infiltrating T cells. TCR alpha and beta CDR3 regions were amplified from RNA using iRepertoire nested multiplex PCR. TCRdb re-called the multiplex PCR reads with MiXCR, one entry per CDR3 protein. The repertoire holds 1,000 to 1,200 distinct CDR3 sequences, with about 32% as singletons. The CDR3 extends over 13 amino acids. Germline values: CDR1 MNHNS, CDR2 SASEGT.

The chain combines TRBV6-1 with TRBJ2-3; D uncertain. Sequencing input: glioma tissue, nonneoplastic brain tissue, or PBMCs (not recorded which). This receptor was taken from a human donor with low-grade glioma or glioblastoma, undergoing nonglioma brain surgery, or in good health (not recorded which). The CDR3 protein is CASSFPQADTQYF. The CDR3 DNA follows: TGCGCCAGCAGTTTTCCCCAAGCAGATACGCAGTATTTT.